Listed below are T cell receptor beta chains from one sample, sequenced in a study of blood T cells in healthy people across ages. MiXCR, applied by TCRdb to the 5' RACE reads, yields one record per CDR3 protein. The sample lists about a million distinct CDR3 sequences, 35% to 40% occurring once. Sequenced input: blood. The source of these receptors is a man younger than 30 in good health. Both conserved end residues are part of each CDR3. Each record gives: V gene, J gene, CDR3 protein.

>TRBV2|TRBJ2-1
CASSFEHRDRGNEQFF
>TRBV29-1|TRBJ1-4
CSVEGGISTNEKLFF
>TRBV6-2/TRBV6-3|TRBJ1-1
CASSYTPGQLNTEAFF
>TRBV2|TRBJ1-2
CASSPPSGPRYGYTF
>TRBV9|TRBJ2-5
CASSVSGVQETQYF
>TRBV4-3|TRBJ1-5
CASSPRFRGGDQPQHF
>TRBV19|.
CASSIARDREETQYF
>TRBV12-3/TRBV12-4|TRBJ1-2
CASSPGAAGSNYGYTF
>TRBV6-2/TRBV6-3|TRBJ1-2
CASRSDTLYGYTF
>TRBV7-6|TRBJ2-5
CASSILGLETQYF
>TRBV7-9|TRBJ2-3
CTTSGNTQYF
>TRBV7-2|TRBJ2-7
CASSLEGGPSYEQYF
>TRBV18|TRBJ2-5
CASSLGTSETQYF
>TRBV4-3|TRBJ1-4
CASSPAGTGEGGEKLFF
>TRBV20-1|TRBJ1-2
CGAKHRTGINYGYTF
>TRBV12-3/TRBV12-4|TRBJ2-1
CASSFREGGYYNGQFF
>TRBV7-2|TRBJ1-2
CASSPWDSSEAYGYTF
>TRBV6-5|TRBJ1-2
CASSYSTRGSDYGYTF
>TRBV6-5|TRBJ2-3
CASSWGRGGLLPGTQYF
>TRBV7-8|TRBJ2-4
CASSPLIGVNEQYF
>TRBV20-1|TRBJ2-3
CSVIRGEDTQYF
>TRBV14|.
CASSQDGLGGYNEQYF
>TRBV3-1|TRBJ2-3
CASSQGSSRTDTQYF
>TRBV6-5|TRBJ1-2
CASKLTGTGYYGYTF
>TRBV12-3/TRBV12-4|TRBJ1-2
CASSLFGGSYGYTF
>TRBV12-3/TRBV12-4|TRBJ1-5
CASSLVTGGGNQPQHF
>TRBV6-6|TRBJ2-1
CASSAGGQFF
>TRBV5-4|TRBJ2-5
CASKGPNQETQYF
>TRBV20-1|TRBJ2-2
CSARNGGTNTGELFF
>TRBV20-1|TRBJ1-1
CSASGHTFTEAFF
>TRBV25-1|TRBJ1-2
CASSEFSGGGRRGYTF
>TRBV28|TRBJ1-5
CASKIGGNQPQHF
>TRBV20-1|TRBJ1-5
CSASKGIGEPQHF
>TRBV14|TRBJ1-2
CASSQDLSGNYGYTF
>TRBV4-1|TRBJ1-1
CASSQDLGDSEAFF
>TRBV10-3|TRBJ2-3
CAISVRGPSTDTQYF
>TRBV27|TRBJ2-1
CASTQGSGEQFF
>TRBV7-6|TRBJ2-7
CASRHYRGRYEQYF
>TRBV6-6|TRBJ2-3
CASSYSGESTDTQYF
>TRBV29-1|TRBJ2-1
CSVEGTATSGRVGEQFF
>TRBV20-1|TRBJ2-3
CSASFRGGTDTQYF
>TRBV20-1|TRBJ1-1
CSASWSENTEAFF
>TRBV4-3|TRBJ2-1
CASSQDVDSGGYEQFF
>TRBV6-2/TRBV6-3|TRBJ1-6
CASSYGQLQLERNSPLHF
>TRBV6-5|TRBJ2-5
CTSSYSIGHRGETQYF
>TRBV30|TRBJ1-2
CAWSTRINYGYTF
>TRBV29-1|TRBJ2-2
CSVVGGNTGELFF
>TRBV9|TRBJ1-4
CASSAGGRGHEKLFF
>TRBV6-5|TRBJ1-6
CASRAVGSPLHF
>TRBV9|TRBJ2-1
CASSSSGARNNEQFF
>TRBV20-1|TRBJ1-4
CSASPPATNEKLFF